The 20 T cell receptor beta chains listed next were all sequenced from one sample in a study of blood T cell repertoires in COVID-19. Libraries were prepared by immunoSEQ multiplex PCR; TCRdb keeps only in-frame clonotypes and omits some of them. The repertoire consists of some 400,000 clones, with more than 75% occurring once and the leading ten covering 1.1%. Sample: peripheral blood. Source of these receptors: a human donor with acute or convalescent COVID-19. The donor label of this sample is uncertain.

V is TRBV28 and J is TRBJ1-5; D remains ambiguous. This CDR3 is built from 18 residues. Germline CDR1 is MDHEN and CDR2 is SYDVKM. The V gene lost 8 bases and the J gene lost 1 base, with 24 bases spanning the gap. The CDR3 sequence: CASGAGYLGRSSNQPQHF. The CDR3 DNA follows: TGTGCCAGCGGAGCGGGATACCTGGGGAGGTCGAGCAATCAGCCCCAGCATTTT.

This rearrangement joins TRBV5-1 to TRBJ2-7; 16 positions match TRBD2. This CDR3 region has 21 residues. J gave up 2 bases and V 1 base, and 15 bases lay outside the gene matches. Germline values: CDR1 SGHRS, CDR2 YFSETQ. DNA for the CDR3: TGCGCCAGCAGCTTGAGATTAGGAGGGGGGACTAGCGGGAGGGCCGCCTACGAGCAGTACTTC. It translates to CASSLRLGGGTSGRAAYEQYF.

The chain combines TRBV3-1 (or the pseudogene TRBV3-2) with TRBJ1-6; D is uncertain. The CDR3 contains 17 residues. Germline V gene sequence: CDR1 LGHDT, CDR2 YNNKEL (reference sequence). V was cut by 5 bases and J by 3 bases, with 17 bases left in between. The CDR3 coding sequence is TGTGCCAGCAGCGAATCCTTGAGTTCCCTCTATAATTCACCCCTCCACTTT. It is translated as CASSESLSSLYNSPLHF.

The chain is built from TRBV21-1 and TRBJ2-7; the table's D call TRBD2 went unverified against the DNA. TRBV21-1 is labeled a pseudogene. The CDR3 has 16 residues. In DNA form, the CDR3 reads TGTGCCAGCAGCAAAAAGAGGGTGAGGAGGGGTTACGAGCAGTACTTC. Translation gives CASSKKRVRRGYEQYF.

This clone was detected a few times. This CDR3 is also generated by other DNA sequences in the sample. The genes are TRBV6-5 and TRBJ1-1, with D uncertain. Trimming removed 7 bases from V and 3 bases from J, with 9 bases in between. Germline V lookup: CDR1 MNHEY, CDR2 SVGAGI. The CDR3 is 12 amino acids. CDR3 protein: CASNWRYTEAFF. The CDR3 nucleotides are TGTGCCAGCAACTGGAGGTACACTGAAGCTTTCTTT.

This clone was detected only once. The rearrangement joins TRBV4-2 to TRBJ2-7; TRBD1 aligns across 9 bases. Germline CDR1 reads LGHNA; CDR2 reads YNFKEQ. The trim removed 0 bases at V and 5 bases at J, leaving 8 bases unmatched. This CDR3 has 16 residues. Here the CDR3 reads CASSQDSGTGTNEQYF. Here the CDR3 DNA reads TGTGCCAGCAGCCAAGACTCCGGGACAGGGACAAACGAGCAGTACTTC.

This chain links TRBV4-1 with TRBJ1-1, with TRBD1 as a possible D gene (6 bases). The CDR3 is 17 residues long. Germline-derived CDR1 and CDR2 are MGHRA and YSYEKL. With 0 bases removed from V and 2 bases from J, the gap between germline ends came to 16 bases. The CDR3 is CASSQDGPGTPNTEAFF. In nucleotides, the CDR3 is TGCGCCAGCAGCCAAGATGGGCCCGGGACACCAAACACTGAAGCTTTCTTT.

This clone was observed a single time. The rearrangement links TRBV11-2 to TRBJ1-1; D is perhaps TRBD1 (6 bases). The CDR3 loop spans 14 amino acids. V lost 5 bases to trimming and J lost 3 bases, with 13 bases between them. Germline CDR1 SGHAT, CDR2 FQNNGV. CDR3: CASSAEQGHTEAFF. CDR3 nucleotide sequence: TGTGCCAGCAGCGCAGAGCAGGGGCACACTGAAGCTTTCTTT. The full variable domain, its missing parts supplied by reference TRBV11-2 and TRBJ1-1, is EAGVAQSPRYKIIEKRQSVAFWCNPISGHATLYWYQQILGQGPKLLIQFQNNGVVDDSQLPKDRFSAERLKGVDSTLKIQPAKLEDSAVYLCASSAEQGHTEAFFGQGTRLTVV.

The chain recombines TRBV29-1 with TRBJ1-4, with D hard to call. The CDR3 runs 15 residues. The V gene's germline CDR1 is SQVTM and CDR2 ANQGSEA. Trimming pared 0 bases from V and 7 bases from J, leaving 15 bases between. In DNA, the CDR3 is TGCAGCGTTGAAGATGCCCAGAGAGGCTCTGAAAAACTGTTTTTT. Its translation: CSVEDAQRGSEKLFF.

The V gene is TRBV7-2, the J gene TRBJ2-1; TRBD2 aligns across 9 bases. V lost 8 bases to trimming and J lost 4 bases; unmatched junction nucleotides: 9. This CDR3 comprises 15 residues. CDR1 is SGHTA, CDR2 FQGNSA, per germline. CDR3: CASGPGTSSYNEQFF. Here the CDR3 DNA reads TGTGCCAGCGGTCCCGGGACTAGCAGTTACAATGAGCAGTTCTTC.

The genes are TRBV3-1 (or the pseudogene TRBV3-2) and TRBJ1-2; D call uncertain. This CDR3 is 14 amino acids long. Germline assignment: CDR1 LGHDT and CDR2 YNNKEL (reference sequence). V was clipped by 4 bases and J by 5 bases, with 14 bases between them. The CDR3 DNA follows: TGTGCCAGCAGCCCGACACCGTCAGGATATGGCTACACCTTC. It is translated as CASSPTPSGYGYTF.

This chain links TRBV9 with TRBJ2-3, with TRBD2 matching 9 bases. The CDR3 is 17 amino acids. Germline trimming cut 0 bases from V and 7 bases from J; bases unmatched to any gene: 12. Per germline, CDR1 SGDLS and CDR2 YYNGEE. This chain's CDR3 is CASSVALAGGSLYTQYF. In nucleotides, the CDR3 is TGTGCCAGCAGCGTAGCCTTGGCGGGAGGGAGTTTATATACGCAGTATTTT.

The rearrangement uses TRBV19 and TRBJ1-3, with D perhaps matching TRBD1 (5 bases). V lost 7 bases, J lost 2 bases, and 18 bases lay in between. CDR3 length: 16 amino acids. Germline V gene data show CDR1 as LNHDA and CDR2 as SQIVND (reference sequence). The CDR3 nucleotides read TGTGCCAGTATCGACCGGGGGGGGAGCCCTGGAAACACCATATATTTT. Translating it yields CASIDRGGSPGNTIYF.

This chain connects TRBV28 to TRBJ2-7, with TRBD2 matching 13 bases. Trimming removed 10 bases from V and 7 bases from J; junction bases left unmatched: 10. The CDR3 is made up of 14 amino acids. Looked up from germline, CDR1 is MDHEN and CDR2 is SYDVKM. CDR3 residues: CAIKGLAGAKEQYF. The CDR3 region has the DNA TGTGCCATCAAAGGACTAGCGGGGGCGAAGGAGCAGTACTTC.

This chain connects TRBV14 to TRBJ1-1; possibly TRBD1 for D (5 bases). The germline V gene encodes CDR1 SGHDN and CDR2 FVKESK. Trimming took 2 bases from V and 1 from J, leaving 8 bases between them. The CDR3 has 14 residues. CDR3 coding DNA: TGTGCCAGCAGCCAATACGGACAGAACACTGAAGCTTTCTTT. It specifies CASSQYGQNTEAFF.

Here the CDR3 reads CASSNIRDRANNEQFF. The CDR3 DNA sequence: TGTGCCAGTAGCAACATCCGGGACAGGGCGAACAATGAGCAGTTCTTC. The J gene is TRBJ2-1, the V gene TRBV19, with 9 bases aligning to TRBD1. The CDR3 length is 16 residues. V shed 6 bases and J 5 bases; nucleotides not matched to a gene: 11. The germline V gene encodes CDR1 LNHDA and CDR2 SQIVND (reference sequence).

The rearrangement uses TRBV28 and TRBJ1-1; D perhaps matches TRBD1 (6 bases). CDR3 length: 14 amino acids. Germline V gives CDR1 MDHEN, CDR2 SYDVKM. Trimming cost V 6 bases and J 4 bases, with 15 bases left between them. DNA for the CDR3: TGTGCCAGCAGAACTCGGACAGCCCCCACTGAAGCTTTCTTT. Translation gives CASRTRTAPTEAFF.

This chain uses TRBV7-9 with TRBJ1-5; possibly TRBD1 for D (5 bases). The CDR3 is 13 amino acids. The V gene's germline CDR1 is SEHNR and CDR2 FQNEAQ (reference sequence). V dropped 1 base and J dropped 7 bases, with 8 bases sitting between them. CDR3 in amino acids: CASSLVGGQPQHF. The DNA of the CDR3 is TGTGCCAGCAGCTTAGTCGGGGGGCAGCCCCAGCATTTT. Filled out from reference TRBV7-9 and TRBJ1-5, the complete variable domain reads DTGVSQNPRHKITKRGQNVTFRCDPISEHNRLYWYRQTLGQGPEFLTYFQNEAQLEKSRLLSDRFSAERPKGSFSTLEIQRTEQGDSAMYLCASSLVGGQPQHFGDGTRLSIL.

The chain recombines TRBV20-1 with TRBJ2-5; D is undetermined. The CDR3 is made up of 14 amino acids. Trimming stripped 3 bases from V and 0 bases from J, with 11 bases between. The V gene's germline CDR1 is DFQATT and CDR2 SNEGSKA (reference sequence). The CDR3, as DNA: TGCAGTGCTAGTGAGGAACAGTACCAAGAGACCCAGTACTTC. It is translated as CSASEEQYQETQYF.

The chain uses TRBV5-1 and TRBJ2-3; 12 bases agree with TRBD2. The CDR3 runs to 17 residues. V lost 3 bases, J lost 4 bases, and 9 bases stayed unmatched. Germline CDR1 reads SGHRS; CDR2 reads YFSETQ. CDR3 coding DNA: TGCGCCAGCAGCTCCCGCCTGACTAGCGGGAGTTCAGATACGCAGTATTTT. Protein product: CASSSRLTSGSSDTQYF.